This TCR beta chain was sequenced for a study of OX40 agonist ivuxolimab in advanced cancers. Here immunoSEQ multiplex PCR was the method, and the copy in TCRdb shows in-frame clones only, minus some. The sample yields around 97,000 clones, about 86% seen once. As for this clone: Its matching antigen is unknown.

CDR3 length equals 13 residues. Germline CDR1 is SGHDN and CDR2 is FVKESK. Trimming cost V 8 bases and J 3 bases, with 11 bases left between them. Study-wide results and limits: Within 6 weeks, CD4+ and CD8+ blood T cells expanded clonally at 0.1 to 3.0 mg/kg. Partly responding patients at 0.1-3.0 mg/kg showed some of the smallest clonal expansion. The mean number of expanded clones was higher in CD8+ T cells than in CD4+.

The source material was CD4+ or CD8+ T cells sorted from blood, sampled in a trial of the OX40 agonist ivuxolimab. This TCR came from an adult with an advanced solid tumor such as melanoma, head and neck, liver or kidney cancer. This chain joins TRBV14 and TRBJ1-5; possibly TRBD1 for D (6 bases). CDR3 in DNA: TGTGCCAGCCCGGACAGTTACAATCAGCCCCAGCATTTT. Its protein product is CASPDSYNQPQHF.